The rows below give T cell receptor beta chains drawn from one sample of a study of cytomegalovirus exposure and HLA in healthy donors. The protocol was immunoSEQ multiplex PCR, while the TCRdb copy is restricted to in-frame clones and leaves out a portion. The sample has roughly 120,000 clones, 75% to 85% seen once. Sequencing input: PBMCs. All receptors come from a man aged 25 to 45 in good health and CMV-seropositive. Each CDR3 is given with its conserved first and last residue. The D gene is left open where the match is weak. Expanded clones get a size class; other rows say once, few or many, or leave the size out.

v_call	j_call	d_call	clone_size	cdr3_nt	cdr3_aa
TRBV5-6	TRBJ2-5	-	few	TGTGCCAGCACCGTGTCTTGGGGGCAGGTGACCCAGTACTTC	CASTVSWGQVTQYF
TRBV7-2	TRBJ1-3	-	-	TGTGCCAGCAGCTTCGCGGGGTCTGGAAACACCATATATTTT	CASSFAGSGNTIYF
TRBV5-5	TRBJ1-2	-	-	TGTGCCAGCAGCACGGACAGAAACTATGGCTACACCTTC	CASSTDRNYGYTF
TRBV27	TRBJ2-6	-	-	TGTGCCAGCAGTCCAAAGAGGGACTCCTTGTCCGGGGCCAACGTCCTGACTTTC	CASSPKRDSLSGANVLTF
TRBV6-5	TRBJ1-5	-	-	TGTGCCAGCAAGCGTGATAGCAATCAGCCCCAGCATTTT	CASKRDSNQPQHF
TRBV5-4	TRBJ2-7	-	-	TGTGCCAGCAGCTTGAGAGGGAACTCCTACGAGCAGTACTTC	CASSLRGNSYEQYF
TRBV6-5	TRBJ2-7	-	once	TGTGCCAGCAGTTACGATCCAACAGGGACCTACGAGCAGTACTTC	CASSYDPTGTYEQYF
TRBV9	TRBJ2-2	-	few	TGTGCCAGCAGCGTCGATGGCTCCGGGGAGCTGTTTTTT	CASSVDGSGELFF
TRBV12-5	TRBJ2-5	-	-	TGTGCTAGTGGTTTGGCTCACCGAGTCCAAGAGACCCAGTACTTC	CASGLAHRVQETQYF
TRBV7-9	TRBJ2-7	-	-	TGTTCCAGCAGCCAAGCCCTTGGGGGGACTCGCTACGAGCAGTACTTC	CSSSQALGGTRYEQYF
TRBV29-1	TRBJ1-1	TRBD1	-	TGCAGCTTTAATACAGGGGGCCGTGAAGCTTTCTTT	CSFNTGGREAFF
TRBV5-4	TRBJ2-7	TRBD2	-	TGTGCCAGCAGCTTTCGGACTAGTGGGACCTACGAGCAGTACTTC	CASSFRTSGTYEQYF
TRBV7-3	TRBJ2-7	-	-	TGTGCCAGCAGCCGGGACAATTCCTACGAGCAGTACTTC	CASSRDNSYEQYF
TRBV7-9	TRBJ1-2	TRBD1	-	TGTGCCAGCAGCGACTGGGACAGGGCAATCTATGGCTACACCTTC	CASSDWDRAIYGYTF
TRBV30	TRBJ2-7	-	-	TGTGCCTGGGGACTGAGCTCCTACGAGCAGTACTTC	CAWGLSSYEQYF
TRBV4-3	TRBJ1-4	-	-	TGCGCCAGCAGCCAAGCTTGGGGCTCGACCAATGAAAAACTGTTTTTT	CASSQAWGSTNEKLFF
TRBV10-3	TRBJ1-5	-	few	TGTGCCATCAGTGAGCCCTCGGAGAATCAGCCCCAGCATTTT	CAISEPSENQPQHF
TRBV6-5	TRBJ1-2	-	once	TGTGCCAGCAGTTCAGGGTTTGCTGGCTACACCTTC	CASSSGFAGYTF
TRBV6-5	TRBJ2-6	-	-	TGTGCCAGCAGTTCACAGGTCTCTGGGGCCAACGTCCTGACTTTC	CASSSQVSGANVLTF
TRBV5-1	TRBJ2-5	-	-	TGCGCCAGCAGCTTCCAGGGGGGTGGAGAGACCCAGTACTTC	CASSFQGGGETQYF
TRBV12-5	TRBJ2-1	-	-	TGTGCTAGTGGTTTGAATTCGGGGAGCTCCTACAATGAGCAGTTCTTC	CASGLNSGSSYNEQFF
TRBV5-1	TRBJ2-7	TRBD2	-	TGCGCCAGCAGTAAGGGACTAGCGGAGACGGAACCTTCCTACGAGCAGTACTTC	CASSKGLAETEPSYEQYF
TRBV21-1	TRBJ2-6	-	-	TGTGCCAGCAGCAAACGAGGCGGGGTCGCTGGGGCCAACGTCCTGACTTTC	CASSKRGGVAGANVLTF
TRBV18	TRBJ1-1	TRBD1	-	TGTGCCAGCTCACCAAGAATGGAGGGACAGGCCTGGGGCTTT	CASSPRMEGQAWGF
TRBV7-9	TRBJ1-2	TRBD1	few	TGTGCCAGCAGCCAACAGGGACAGGCAAGCTATGGCTACACCTTC	CASSQQGQASYGYTF
TRBV6-5	TRBJ2-7	-	-	TGTGCCAGCAGTACCGGGAGTGAAACGGACGAGCAGTACTTC	CASSTGSETDEQYF
TRBV4-2	TRBJ2-7	-	few	TGTGCCAGCAGCCAAGCTTACGAGCAGTACTTC	CASSQAYEQYF
TRBV7-3	TRBJ2-3	-	-	TGTGCCAGCAGCTTAGGTGGGGGCTATAGTTCAGATACGCAGTATTTT	CASSLGGGYSSDTQYF
TRBV19	TRBJ1-6	-	-	TGTGCCAGTAGTGACAGGTTGAGTTCACCCCTCCACTTT	CASSDRLSSPLHF
TRBV28	TRBJ1-1	-	few	TGTGCCAGCAGTTTACCGGGGACTGAAGCTTTCTTT	CASSLPGTEAFF
TRBV10-3	TRBJ1-1	TRBD1	-	TGTGCCATAGCCGGGACAGAGAACACTGAAGCTTTCTTT	CAIAGTENTEAFF
TRBV5-1	TRBJ2-1	-	-	TGCGCCAGCAGCTTGGTCTCTTCCTACAATGAGCAGTTCTTC	CASSLVSSYNEQFF
TRBV4-3	TRBJ1-1	-	-	TGCGCCAGCAGCCAGGATAGGGGCGGGATGAACACTGAAGCTTTCTTT	CASSQDRGGMNTEAFF
TRBV5-8	TRBJ2-1	TRBD2	once	TGTGCCAGCAGCGACGGTTCGACTAGCGGGGGCGGGTACAATGAGCAGTTCTTC	CASSDGSTSGGGYNEQFF
TRBV7-8	TRBJ2-7	-	-	TGTGCCAGCAGCTTAGTCTCAGTGTCGCCCTACGAGCAGTACTTC	CASSLVSVSPYEQYF
TRBV7-8	TRBJ1-1	TRBD1	-	TGTGCCAGCAGCTCGGACAGGGGCACTGAAGCTTTCTTT	CASSSDRGTEAFF
TRBV2	TRBJ2-7	TRBD1	-	TGTGCCAGCAGCGAACTTTTGGGACAGGGGACCTACGAGCAGTACTTC	CASSELLGQGTYEQYF
TRBV7-3	TRBJ2-2	-	-	TGTGCCAGCACTTTTACAGACACCGGGGAGCTGTTTTTT	CASTFTDTGELFF
TRBV7-2	TRBJ1-5	-	few	TGTGCCAGCAGCTTCGGAGGCCGGGGTAGCAATCAGCCCCAGCATTTT	CASSFGGRGSNQPQHF
TRBV4-1	TRBJ1-5	-	-	TGCGCCAGCAGCCAAGCGCCGACGGGAAATCAGCCCCAGCATTTT	CASSQAPTGNQPQHF
TRBV7-2	TRBJ1-4	TRBD1	-	TGTGCCAGCAGCCAAGACAGGGGCCAGGAAAAACTGTTTTTT	CASSQDRGQEKLFF
TRBV4-1	TRBJ2-1	TRBD1	-	TGCGCCAGCAGCCAAGATCCGGGACAGGCCTTCAATGAGCAGTTCTTC	CASSQDPGQAFNEQFF
TRBV5-1	TRBJ2-1	-	-	TGCGCCAGCAGCAGGGGACTTACCCACTACAATGAGCAGTTCTTC	CASSRGLTHYNEQFF
TRBV19	TRBJ2-3	-	-	TGTGCCAGTAGTATGTCCCAGAGGCGCACGCAGTATTTT	CASSMSQRRTQYF
TRBV9	TRBJ2-6	-	-	TGTGCCAGCAGCCCAAGAGGCTTCTTCTACTCTGGGGCCAACGTCCTGACTTTC	CASSPRGFFYSGANVLTF
TRBV4-2	TRBJ2-2	-	-	TGTGCCAGCAGCCAAGATTATCGAGGGTTCGAAGGCGCCACCGGGGAGCTGTTTTTT	CASSQDYRGFEGATGELFF
TRBV13	TRBJ2-4	TRBD2	-	TGTGCCAGCAGCTTCTGGAGCGGGAGGGCCGACAAAAACATTCAGTACTTC	CASSFWSGRADKNIQYF
TRBV7-6	TRBJ2-7	-	-	TGTGCCAGCAGCCCCACAGGGTATGACAGCTCCTACGAGCAGTACTTC	CASSPTGYDSSYEQYF
TRBV9	TRBJ2-7	TRBD2	-	TGTGCCACCGCTCCGACAGCGGGGGGTTACGAGCAGTACTTC	CATAPTAGGYEQYF
TRBV11-3	TRBJ2-7	TRBD2	few	TGTGCCAGCAGCTTAGGGGGGGGGACTCCCCGCTTC	CASSLGGGTPRF
TRBV19	TRBJ2-1	-	-	TGTGCCAGTAGTCCCGAGGGGGGGAATCAGAGATCCTACAATGAGCAGTTCTTC	CASSPEGGNQRSYNEQFF
TRBV19	TRBJ1-5	TRBD1	-	TGTGCCAGTAGTATTGAAGGGACAGGGTATCAGCCCCAGCATTTT	CASSIEGTGYQPQHF
TRBV10-3	TRBJ2-2	TRBD2	-	TGTGCCATCAGGGGGCATGCTAGCGGGTCGAACACCGGGGAGCTGTTTTTT	CAIRGHASGSNTGELFF
TRBV27	TRBJ2-7	TRBD2	once	TGTGCCAGCACCAGACTAGCGGGCTCCTACGAGCAGTACTTC	CASTRLAGSYEQYF
TRBV4-1	TRBJ2-3	TRBD1	few	TGCGCCAGCAGCCAAGATTTCGGACAGGGTGTGGATACGCAGTATTTT	CASSQDFGQGVDTQYF
TRBV5-6	TRBJ2-7	-	-	TGTGCCAGCAGCGCAGGGGGGTATTACGAGCAGTACTTC	CASSAGGYYEQYF
TRBV7-6	TRBJ2-3	-	-	TGTGCCAGCAGCGTTGGGTCCTCGGCAGGTACAGATACGCAGTATTTT	CASSVGSSAGTDTQYF
TRBV28	TRBJ1-6	-	-	TGTGCCAGCAGTTTGGCACAGATGCTTTCACCCCTCCACTTT	CASSLAQMLSPLHF